The 16 T cell receptor beta chains in this list originate from one sample, sequenced in a study of blood T cells in healthy people across ages. Alongside a J-beta primer mix, a sample-barcoded 5' primer served in a second PCR lasting about 7 to 12 cycles. Using its own MiXCR run on the 5' RACE reads, TCRdb lists one record per CDR3 protein. The data show around 1,000,000 distinct CDR3 sequences, roughly two fifths seen once. Sequencing was done on a sample of blood. The receptors were gathered from a man aged 18 to 29 in good health.

A few counts support this clonotype. J is TRBJ2-3 and V is TRBV6-5; D remains unclear. Germline V gene data show CDR1 as MNHEY and CDR2 as SVGAGI. V was shortened by 4 bases and J by 2 bases, with 13 bases between the two germline ends. The CDR3 consists of 15 residues. The CDR3 protein is CASSSSRSLTDTQYF. Here the CDR3 DNA reads TGTGCCAGCAGTTCTTCTAGGAGCCTCACAGATACGCAGTATTTT.

This clonotype was seen a handful of times. This chain connects TRBV7-2 to TRBJ1-6; 7 bases agree with TRBD1. The CDR3 spans 13 residues. Germline assignment: CDR1 SGHTA and CDR2 FQGNSA. V lost 6 bases, J lost 10 bases, and 6 bases stayed unmatched. CDR3 region: CASRLNRGSPLHF. CDR3 DNA: TGTGCCAGCAGGCTTAACAGGGGATCACCCCTCCACTTT.

This clonotype was seen a few times. The chain has TRBV18 and TRBJ2-7, with 10 bases matching TRBD1. There are 15 residues in the CDR3. J was trimmed by 2 bases and V by 6 bases; bases with no gene match: 7. Germline V gene sequence: CDR1 KGHSH, CDR2 LQKENI. As DNA, the CDR3 is TGTGCCAGCTCGCCTGGACAGGGGGGTACCTACGAGCAGTACTTC. Its translation: CASSPGQGGTYEQYF.

J is TRBJ2-2 and V is TRBV7-2, with 12 bases fitting TRBD1. The CDR3 contains 15 residues. J gave up 8 bases and V 4 bases, and 5 bases lay outside the gene matches. CDR1 SGHTA and CDR2 FQGNSA come from the germline V gene. CDR3 nucleotides: TGTGCCAGCAGCTCCCGGGACAGGGGGCGGGGGGAGCTGTTTTTT. It yields the protein CASSSRDRGRGELFF.

This clonotype was counted between two and nine times. The chain has TRBV29-1 and TRBJ2-5; no firm D call. CDR3 size: 15 residues. V was pared by 0 bases and J by 1 base, with 12 bases between. Germline values: CDR1 SQVTM, CDR2 ANQGSEA. This CDR3 reads CSVEDSRYPQETQYF. The CDR3 bases are TGCAGCGTTGAAGATTCGAGGTACCCCCAAGAGACCCAGTACTTC.

The rearrangement joins TRBV20-1 to TRBJ2-1; D possibly corresponds to TRBD1 (5 bases). Trimming removed 5 bases from V and 0 bases from J, with 11 bases in between. In germline, CDR1 is DFQATT, CDR2 SNEGSKA (reference sequence). The CDR3 runs 14 residues. The CDR3 DNA sequence: TGCAGTGCTGGACACAGGAGCTCCTACAATGAGCAGTTCTTC. Its translation is CSAGHRSSYNEQFF.

This clonotype was counted between two and nine times. The CDR3 region has the DNA TGTGCCAGCAGCCAGGACTTCAGCTCCTACAATGAGCAGTACTTC. It codes for CASSQDFSSYNEQYF. The chain links TRBV14 to TRBJ2-1, with D tentatively TRBD2 (5 bases). The DNA end is a closer match to TRBJ2-7, so the J assignment may be wrong. The CDR3 spans 15 residues. Looked up from germline, CDR1 is SGHDN and CDR2 is FVKESK.

In regard to this clonotype: One end of the junction is discordant with germline, which a read error may explain. V usage is TRBV18 and J usage is TRBJ1-2; D may be TRBD1 (6 bases). The CDR3 has 12 residues. Germline values: CDR1 KGHSH, CDR2 LQKENI. The CDR3 DNA reads TGTGCCAGCGCACCAGGGGCCTATGGCTACACCTTC. Translating it yields CASAPGAYGYTF.

Here the CDR3 reads CASSQAGTGDFRNQPQHF. The CDR3 nucleotides are TGCGCCAGCAGCCAGGCCGGGACAGGGGATTTTCGGAATCAGCCCCAGCATTTT. J is TRBJ1-5 and V is TRBV4-1; TRBD1 matches 10 bases. Trimming took 3 bases from V and 4 from J; bases not matched to a gene: 12. Germline CDR1 and CDR2: MGHRA and YSYEKL. The CDR3 is made up of 18 amino acids.

This clonotype was observed a handful of times. Here the CDR3 reads CASSFIGGDDQPQHF. The CDR3 DNA sequence: TGTGCCAGCAGTTTCATAGGGGGTGACGATCAGCCCCAGCATTTT. The chain combines TRBV27 with TRBJ1-5; possibly TRBD1 for D (6 bases). Germline assignment: CDR1 MNHEY and CDR2 SMNVEV (reference sequence). Trimming left V 3 bases short and J 5 bases short, with 14 bases between. This CDR3 is 15 amino acids long.

This clonotype is a singleton in its sample. A much larger clone lies one base from this, so it may be a read error. The genes are TRBV10-3 and TRBJ2-1; 8 bases map to TRBD2. This CDR3 region has 16 residues. Germline loops: CDR1 ENHRY, CDR2 SYGVKD. The CDR3 sequence: CAISESGGGRYNKQFF. The CDR3 region has the DNA TGTGCCATCAGTGAGTCGGGCGGGGGGAGGTACAATAAGCAGTTCTTC.

This clonotype was counted only a few times. The chain couples TRBV6-6 to TRBJ1-2; tentatively, D is TRBD1 (5 bases). The CDR3 length is 16 residues. V was shortened by 6 bases and J by 0 bases, with 17 bases between the two germline ends. Germline-derived CDR1 and CDR2 are MNHNY and SVGAGI (reference sequence). In nucleotides, the CDR3 is TGTGCCAGCAGGGGGGATGGGACCGATGCTAACTATGGCTACACCTTC. This sequence encodes CASRGDGTDANYGYTF.

This clonotype came up many times. The chain uses TRBV5-6 and TRBJ2-3; TRBD2 aligns across 9 bases. The CDR3 has 16 amino acids. Germline V gene data show CDR1 as SGHDT and CDR2 as YYEEEE. The ends lost 1 base at V and 1 base at J; junction bases unmatched: 4. The CDR3 coding sequence is TGTGCCAGCAGCTTGCGGAGCGGGGGGCGCACAGATACGCAGTATTTT. It translates to CASSLRSGGRTDTQYF.

This clonotype was detected only a few times. The rearrangement links TRBV20-1 to TRBJ2-1; TRBD1 might be the D (5 bases). The J call could be wrong; TRBJ2-7 is a better fit for the DNA end. The germline gives CDR1 DFQATT, CDR2 SNEGSKA (reference sequence). This CDR3 region has 15 residues. The CDR3 DNA is TGCAGTGCTAGTGATCGGCAGGGTGCATACAATGAGCAGTACTTC. Protein: CSASDRQGAYNEQYF.

J is TRBJ1-2 and V is TRBV4-1; 7 nucleotides agree with TRBD1. With 2 bases clipped from V and 2 bases from J, the junction kept 5 bases outside the gene matches. This CDR3 spans 15 amino acids. Germline lookup yields CDR1 MGHRA and CDR2 YSYEKL. CDR3 in DNA: TGCGCCAGCAGCCAAAGGGAGGGGGCCAACTATGGCTACACCTTC. It translates to CASSQREGANYGYTF.

The CDR3 is CASSYRGGELFF. In nucleotides, the CDR3 is TGTGCCAGCAGTTACCGCGGCGGGGAGCTGTTTTTT. The chain couples TRBV6-5 to TRBJ2-2, with D unresolved. This CDR3 contains 12 residues. V dropped 2 bases and J dropped 7 bases, with 5 bases sitting between them. Germline CDR1 and CDR2: MNHEY and SVGAGI.